This TCR beta chain was profiled in a study of T cell responses to AZD1222 COVID-19 vaccine. Study overall: It was second doses at about 4 or about 12 weeks that were pooled.

Libraries were prepared by immunoSEQ multiplex PCR; TCRdb keeps only in-frame clonotypes and omits some of them. The sample holds roughly 80,000 clones, just over 90% seen once. The CDR3 consists of 15 residues. With 7 bases removed from V and 0 bases from J, the gap between germline ends came to 14 bases. CDR1 SGHKS and CDR2 YYEKEE come from the germline V gene (reference sequence). This material consisted of peripheral blood, taken on day 0 of AZD1222 vaccination. The chain couples TRBV5-5 to TRBJ2-1; tentatively, D is TRBD2 (6 bases). The receptor was derived from an adult in good health. The CDR3 here is CASGSAGSSYNEQFF. In DNA form, the CDR3 reads TGTGCCAGCGGCTCGGCGGGGAGCTCCTACAATGAGCAGTTCTTC.